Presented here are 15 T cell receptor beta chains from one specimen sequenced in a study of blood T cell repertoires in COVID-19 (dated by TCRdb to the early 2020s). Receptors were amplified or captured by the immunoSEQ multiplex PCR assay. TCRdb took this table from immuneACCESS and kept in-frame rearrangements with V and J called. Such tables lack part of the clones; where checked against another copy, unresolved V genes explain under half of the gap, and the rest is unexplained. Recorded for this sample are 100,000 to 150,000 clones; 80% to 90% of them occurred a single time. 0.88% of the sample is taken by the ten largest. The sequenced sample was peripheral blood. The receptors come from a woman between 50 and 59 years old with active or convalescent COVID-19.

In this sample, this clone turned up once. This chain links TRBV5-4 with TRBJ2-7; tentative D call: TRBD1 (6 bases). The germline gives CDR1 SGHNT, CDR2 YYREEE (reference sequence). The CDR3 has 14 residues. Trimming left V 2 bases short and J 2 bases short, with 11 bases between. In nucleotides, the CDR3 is TGTGCCAGCAGCTTCGGGGACACAGCCTACGAGCAGTACTTC. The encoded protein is CASSFGDTAYEQYF.

The CDR3, as DNA: TGTGCCAGCACCGTTAGCGGGAGCCTCTCCTACGAGCAGTACTTC. This codes for CASTVSGSLSYEQYF. The chain recombines TRBV28 with TRBJ2-7; the match to TRBD2 covers 9 bases. This CDR3 has 15 amino acids. Trimming at V came to 7 bases and at J to 0 bases, leaving 7 bases not matched to a gene. Looked up from germline, CDR1 is MDHEN and CDR2 is SYDVKM.

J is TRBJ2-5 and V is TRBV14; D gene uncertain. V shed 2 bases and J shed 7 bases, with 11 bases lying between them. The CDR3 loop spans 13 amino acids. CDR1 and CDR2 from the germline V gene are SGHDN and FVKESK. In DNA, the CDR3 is TGTGCCAGCAGCCAAACGTTGTCGGGGACCCAGTACTTC. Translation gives CASSQTLSGTQYF.

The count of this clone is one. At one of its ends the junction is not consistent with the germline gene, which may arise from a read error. CDR3 sequence (DNA): TGTGCCAGCACACCGCACAGGGTGTCGAACTTTGGCTACACCTTC. It codes for CASTPHRVSNFGYTF. This chain connects TRBV14 to TRBJ1-2; possibly TRBD1 for D (6 bases). The CDR3 extends over 15 amino acids. CDR1 is SGHDN, CDR2 FVKESK, per germline.

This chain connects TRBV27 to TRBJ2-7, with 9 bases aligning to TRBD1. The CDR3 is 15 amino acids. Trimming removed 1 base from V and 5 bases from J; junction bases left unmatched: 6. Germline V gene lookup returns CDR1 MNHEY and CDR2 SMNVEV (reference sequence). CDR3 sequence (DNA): TGTGCCAGCAGTTTATTGGGGACAGGGAAGGACGAGCAGTACTTC. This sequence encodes CASSLLGTGKDEQYF.

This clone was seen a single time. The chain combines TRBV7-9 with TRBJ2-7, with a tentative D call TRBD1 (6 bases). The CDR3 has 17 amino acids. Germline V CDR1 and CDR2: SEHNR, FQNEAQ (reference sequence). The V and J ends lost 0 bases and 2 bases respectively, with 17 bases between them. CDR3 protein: CASSLAGTTYGAYEQYF. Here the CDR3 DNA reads TGTGCCAGCAGCTTAGCGGGGACAACCTATGGGGCCTACGAGCAGTACTTC.

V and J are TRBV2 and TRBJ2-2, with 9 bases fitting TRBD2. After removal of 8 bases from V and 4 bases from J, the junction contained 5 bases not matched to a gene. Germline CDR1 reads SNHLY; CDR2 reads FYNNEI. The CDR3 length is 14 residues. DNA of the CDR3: TGTGCCAGCCTCGGACTAGCGAGCACCGGGGAGCTGTTTTTT. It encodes CASLGLASTGELFF.

The CDR3 DNA sequence: TGTGCCAGCAGCTTAGCGCGTATCTGGAGTACAGATACGCAGTATTTT. This codes for CASSLARIWSTDTQYF. V usage is TRBV7-2 and J usage is TRBJ2-3; no firm D call. In germline, CDR1 is SGHTA, CDR2 FQGNSA. CDR3 length equals 16 residues. With 0 bases removed from V and 3 bases from J, the gap between germline ends came to 13 bases.

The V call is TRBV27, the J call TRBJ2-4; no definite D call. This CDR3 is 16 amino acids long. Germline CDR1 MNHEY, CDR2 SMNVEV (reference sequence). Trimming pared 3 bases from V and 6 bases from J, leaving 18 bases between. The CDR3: CASSLVYSGRRNIQYF. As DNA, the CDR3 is TGTGCCAGCAGTTTGGTGTACTCTGGAAGGAGAAACATTCAGTACTTC.

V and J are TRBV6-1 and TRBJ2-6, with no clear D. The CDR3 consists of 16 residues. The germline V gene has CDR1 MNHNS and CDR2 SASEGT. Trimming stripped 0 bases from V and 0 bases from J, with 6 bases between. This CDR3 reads CASSEARSSGANVLTF. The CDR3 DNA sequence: TGTGCCAGCAGTGAAGCCAGAAGCTCTGGGGCCAACGTCCTGACTTTC.

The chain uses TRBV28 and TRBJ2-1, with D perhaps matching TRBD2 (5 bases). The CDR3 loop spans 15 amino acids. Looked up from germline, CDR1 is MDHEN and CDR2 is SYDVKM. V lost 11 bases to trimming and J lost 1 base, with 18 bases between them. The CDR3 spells CASDSGALSYNEQFF. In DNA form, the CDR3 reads TGTGCCTCGGACTCGGGCGCCCTATCCTACAATGAGCAGTTCTTC.

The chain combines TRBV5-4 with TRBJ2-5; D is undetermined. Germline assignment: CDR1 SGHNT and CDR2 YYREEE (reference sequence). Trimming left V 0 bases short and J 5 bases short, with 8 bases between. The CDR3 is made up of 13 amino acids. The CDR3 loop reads CASSLEIPETQYF. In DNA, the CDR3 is TGTGCCAGCAGCTTGGAAATTCCGGAGACCCAGTACTTC.

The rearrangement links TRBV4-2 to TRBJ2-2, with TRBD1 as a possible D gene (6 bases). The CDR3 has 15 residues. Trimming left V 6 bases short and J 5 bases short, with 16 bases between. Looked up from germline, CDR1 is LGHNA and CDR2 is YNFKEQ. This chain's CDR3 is CASRRWDTLTGELFF. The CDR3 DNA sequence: TGTGCCAGCAGGCGCTGGGACACCCTTACCGGGGAGCTGTTTTTT.

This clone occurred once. CDR3 nucleotide sequence: TGTGCCAGCAGCCACACTAGCGGGAAAGGCAATGAGCAGTTCTTC. It codes for CASSHTSGKGNEQFF. This sequence joins TRBV11-3 and TRBJ2-1; TRBD2 matches at 10 bases. The germline CDR1 and CDR2 sequences are SGHNT and YENEEA. V lost 5 bases, J lost 6 bases, and 7 bases stayed unmatched. CDR3 length equals 15 residues.

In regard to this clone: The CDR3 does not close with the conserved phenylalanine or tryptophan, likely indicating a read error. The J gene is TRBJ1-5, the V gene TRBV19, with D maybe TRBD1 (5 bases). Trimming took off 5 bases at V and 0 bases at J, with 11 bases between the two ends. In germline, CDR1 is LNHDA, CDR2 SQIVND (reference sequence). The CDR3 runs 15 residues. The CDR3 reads CASSLQGYSNQPQHL. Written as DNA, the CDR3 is TGTGCCAGTAGTCTCCAGGGTTATAGCAATCAGCCCCAGCATCTT.